This T cell receptor (beta chain) is drawn from a study of graft-versus-host responses after intestinal transplantation. Across the whole study: Recipients across the board were started on anti-thymocyte globulin induction, then kept on tacrolimus and steroids for two to three years. Study results and limitations: The study found high graft-versus-host to host-versus-graft clonal ratios in allografts of patients with graft-donor T cell macrochimerism.

The table came from immunoSEQ multiplex PCR; TCRdb's copy has only in-frame clones and leaves some out. This sample has approximately 54,000 clones; 91% occur once, and the top ten carry around 5.5%. In the case of this clone: As yet, its antigen is unknown.

The specimen was PBMCs, collected roughly 660 days after intestinal transplant. The TCR was taken from a human patient who received an intestinal transplant, so some T cells may come from the graft donor.

The CDR3 bases are TGCAGTGCTAGGGGTCGGCCCCAGCATTTT. This codes for CSARGRPQHF. This rearrangement joins TRBV20-1 to TRBJ1-5; the D is unclear. The germline gives CDR1 DFQATT, CDR2 SNEGSKA (reference sequence). This CDR3 comprises 10 residues. The V and J ends lost 3 bases and 9 bases respectively, with 6 bases between them.